These T cell receptor beta chains were read from a single sample in a study of cytomegalovirus exposure and HLA in healthy donors. TCRdb keeps only in-frame clones here, not all; method: immunoSEQ multiplex PCR. The data hold about 110,000 clones, with about 16% observed a single time. What was sequenced was PBMCs. All receptors derive from a female donor in good health and CMV-seronegative. Each CDR3 is given with its conserved first and last residue. Each record gives: J gene, V gene, D gene, clone size, CDR3 DNA, CDR3 protein. The D gene is left open where the match is weak. Size is omitted from some rows. Given values are once, few, many or a class for expanded clones.

J: TRBJ2-7; V: TRBV29-1; D: TRBD2; size: few; DNA: TGCAGCGTTGGCCCGGGAGGAGGCTACGAGCAGTACTTC; CDR3: CSVGPGGGYEQYF
J: TRBJ1-3; V: TRBV5-6; D: TRBD1; size: few; DNA: TGTGCCAGCAGCCCAGGGACAGGTTGGGTATCTGGAAACACCATATATTTT; CDR3: CASSPGTGWVSGNTIYF
J: TRBJ1-5; V: TRBV9; D: NA; size: few; DNA: TGTGCCAGCAGCGTAGGGCAGGGAAGCAATCAGCCCCAGCATTTT; CDR3: CASSVGQGSNQPQHF
J: TRBJ2-2; V: TRBV4-3; D: NA; size: few; DNA: TGCGCCAGCAGCCGAGATCCGGCGGGGCGGAACACCGGGGAGCTGTTTTTT; CDR3: CASSRDPAGRNTGELFF
J: TRBJ1-5; V: TRBV6-5; D: NA; size: NA; DNA: TGTGCCAGCAGCCCCACCGGGGGAACCAATCAGCCCCAGCATTTT; CDR3: CASSPTGGTNQPQHF
J: TRBJ2-7; V: TRBV21-1; D: NA; size: NA; DNA: TGTGCCAGCAGCAAAGCCGCGGCAGGGAAGTTGGGCGAGCAGTACTTC; CDR3: CASSKAAAGKLGEQYF
J: TRBJ1-1; V: TRBV20-1; D: NA; size: NA; DNA: TGCAGTGCTCGCGAAGTGACTGAAGCTTTCTTT; CDR3: CSAREVTEAFF
J: TRBJ1-1; V: TRBV5-1; D: NA; size: few; DNA: TGCGCCAGCAGCCTTGAGCCCTCGTTGGGGCTTAGGACTGAAGCTTTCTTT; CDR3: CASSLEPSLGLRTEAFF
J: TRBJ2-3; V: TRBV5-6; D: TRBD2; size: few; DNA: TGTGCCAGCAGCTTAGGACTAGCGGGAGGTACAGATACGCAGTATTTT; CDR3: CASSLGLAGGTDTQYF
J: TRBJ1-4; V: TRBV15; D: NA; size: few; DNA: TGTGCCACCAGCAGAGATCGTCGACAGCCCAATGAAAAACTGTTTTTT; CDR3: CATSRDRRQPNEKLFF
J: TRBJ2-2; V: TRBV19; D: NA; size: NA; DNA: TGTGCCAGTAGTATAGCGGCTCAGGGACCGAGGGACTTTCACACCGGGGAGCTGTTTTTT; CDR3: CASSIAAQGPRDFHTGELFF
J: TRBJ1-2; V: TRBV7-2; D: TRBD1; size: NA; DNA: TGTGCCAGCAGCGAAAAAGGGGGCGGAGGCTATGGCTACACCTTC; CDR3: CASSEKGGGGYGYTF
J: TRBJ2-2; V: TRBV4-3; D: TRBD2; size: NA; DNA: TGCGCCAGCAGCCAAGAGCGTAGCGGGGCGAACGGGGAGCTGTTTTTT; CDR3: CASSQERSGANGELFF
J: TRBJ2-5; V: TRBV11-2; D: TRBD1; size: NA; DNA: TGTGCCAGCAACAAGGGACAGAAAGAGACCCAGTACTTC; CDR3: CASNKGQKETQYF
J: TRBJ2-2; V: TRBV5-6; D: TRBD2; size: few; DNA: TGTGCCAGCAGTACGGGACTAAACACCGGGGAGCTGTTTTTT; CDR3: CASSTGLNTGELFF
J: TRBJ2-1; V: TRBV7-8; D: NA; size: NA; DNA: TGTGCCAGCACCTTTGCGTCGAGCTCCTACAATGAGCAGTTCTTC; CDR3: CASTFASSSYNEQFF
J: TRBJ1-5; V: TRBV6-6; D: TRBD1; size: NA; DNA: TGTGCCAGCAGACGGACAGGGGGCGAAAATCAGCCCCAGCATTTT; CDR3: CASRRTGGENQPQHF
J: TRBJ2-1; V: TRBV7-2; D: TRBD2; size: NA; DNA: TGTGCCAGCAGCTTAGCCCCACTAGCGGGAGGGCCATCGGTAAGTCAGAATGAGCAGTTCTTC; CDR3: CASSLAPLAGGPSVSQNEQFF
J: TRBJ1-1; V: TRBV29-1; D: NA; size: few; DNA: TGCAGCATAAGCAGGGCCGGTTCGACTGAAGCTTTCTTT; CDR3: CSISRAGSTEAFF
J: TRBJ2-5; V: TRBV19; D: TRBD2; size: few; DNA: TGTGCCAGTAGCTTCCATCGCGGGGTAGCGGGGAAGGAGACCCAGTACTTC; CDR3: CASSFHRGVAGKETQYF
J: TRBJ2-7; V: TRBV10-3; D: NA; size: NA; DNA: TGTGCCATCAGTGATTACGCAGGTTCCTACGAGCAGTACTTC; CDR3: CAISDYAGSYEQYF
J: TRBJ2-5; V: TRBV11-3; D: TRBD1; size: few; DNA: TGTGCCAGCAGCCGAGGACAGGGCGGTGTAGAGACCCAGTACTTC; CDR3: CASSRGQGGVETQYF
J: TRBJ1-5; V: TRBV28; D: TRBD1; size: NA; DNA: TGTGCCACCAACCGACCCGGGACAGGGATTAGCAATCAGCCCCAGCATTTT; CDR3: CATNRPGTGISNQPQHF
J: TRBJ2-7; V: TRBV19; D: TRBD2; size: few; DNA: TGTGCCAGTAGCCCGGGGCTAGCGGGATATCAGAGGGGTCGTACCTACGAGCAGTACTTC; CDR3: CASSPGLAGYQRGRTYEQYF
J: TRBJ2-3; V: TRBV7-3; D: NA; size: NA; DNA: TGTGCCAGCAGCTTCGGGTCGGCCGCAGATACGCAGTATTTT; CDR3: CASSFGSAADTQYF
J: TRBJ1-2; V: TRBV5-1; D: NA; size: NA; DNA: TGCGCCAGCAGCTTGGGGGTAACAGGTTCAGATGGCTACACCTTC; CDR3: CASSLGVTGSDGYTF
J: TRBJ1-1; V: TRBV9; D: NA; size: few; DNA: TGTGCCAGCAGCGTAGATGACCGCCAAGGAGGGGCTTTCTTT; CDR3: CASSVDDRQGGAFF
J: TRBJ2-1; V: TRBV19; D: TRBD2; size: few; DNA: TGTGCCAGTAGTAAGACTAGCGGAGCCTACAATGAGCAGTTCTTC; CDR3: CASSKTSGAYNEQFF
J: TRBJ2-3; V: TRBV4-1; D: NA; size: NA; DNA: TGCGCCAGCAGCCAAGTTGGGGAGAGGATCATAGTGGATACGCAGTATTTT; CDR3: CASSQVGERIIVDTQYF
J: TRBJ1-2; V: TRBV7-2; D: NA; size: few; DNA: TGTGCCAGCAGCTTAGACAGATCGCACTATGGCTACACCTTC; CDR3: CASSLDRSHYGYTF
J: TRBJ2-1; V: TRBV5-1; D: TRBD2; size: NA; DNA: TGCGCCAGCACCCAATTAGCGGGAGAGGATGAGCAGTTCTTC; CDR3: CASTQLAGEDEQFF
J: TRBJ1-4; V: TRBV5-6; D: TRBD1; size: NA; DNA: TGTGCCAGCAGCTTGTCGGGACAGCCTAATGAAAAACTGTTTTTT; CDR3: CASSLSGQPNEKLFF
J: TRBJ1-2; V: TRBV6-1; D: NA; size: few; DNA: TGTGCCAGCAGTGAACTAGGCAGAAATGGCTACACCTTC; CDR3: CASSELGRNGYTF
J: TRBJ2-1; V: TRBV7-2; D: TRBD1; size: NA; DNA: TGTGCCAGCAGCTTAATCAGGGGGGAGCAGTTCTTC; CDR3: CASSLIRGEQFF
J: TRBJ2-2; V: TRBV5-6; D: TRBD1; size: few; DNA: TGTGCCAGCAGACGACAGGGGAACACCGGGGAGCTGTTTTTT; CDR3: CASRRQGNTGELFF
J: TRBJ1-2; V: TRBV10-3; D: NA; size: few; DNA: TGTGCCATCAGTACAGGGAACTATGGCTACACCTTC; CDR3: CAISTGNYGYTF
J: TRBJ2-1; V: TRBV5-1; D: TRBD1; size: NA; DNA: TGCGCCAGCAGCTTGAGACAGGGGACCTACAATGAGCAGTTCTTC; CDR3: CASSLRQGTYNEQFF
J: TRBJ2-1; V: TRBV11-2; D: NA; size: few; DNA: TGTGCCAGCAGCCAGAATTTCTTGGGGGGCAATGAGCAGTTCTTC; CDR3: CASSQNFLGGNEQFF
J: TRBJ1-2; V: TRBV19; D: NA; size: NA; DNA: TGTGCCAGTAGTATAGGACCCGGAGATGGCTACACCTTC; CDR3: CASSIGPGDGYTF
J: TRBJ1-5; V: TRBV19; D: NA; size: NA; DNA: TGTGCCAGTATGGCAGGGTCGGCGGGGGGCAATCAGCCCCAGCATTTT; CDR3: CASMAGSAGGNQPQHF
J: TRBJ2-2; V: TRBV4-3; D: NA; size: few; DNA: TGCGCCAGCAGCGCAACCGGGACTCCAACCGGGGAGCTGTTTTTT; CDR3: CASSATGTPTGELFF
J: TRBJ1-1; V: TRBV29-1; D: TRBD1; size: NA; DNA: TGCAGCGTTGAAGCGGGACAGGGGAGTAAAGCTTTCTTT; CDR3: CSVEAGQGSKAFF
J: TRBJ1-5; V: TRBV29-1; D: TRBD1; size: few; DNA: TGCAGCGTTGGGGGACAGGGCGGCCAGCCCCAGCATTTT; CDR3: CSVGGQGGQPQHF
J: TRBJ2-1; V: TRBV29-1; D: NA; size: NA; DNA: TGCAGCGTTGAAGAGGGCCGCCACTCCTACAATGAGCAGTTCTTC; CDR3: CSVEEGRHSYNEQFF